A selection of T cell receptor beta chains follows, all from one sample in a study of blood T cell repertoires in COVID-19. Assay used: immunoSEQ multiplex PCR; TCRdb lists only in-frame clones, some missing. This sample has around 250,000 clones; roughly 88% occur once, and the top ten carry 2.5% to 4%. Sequences were obtained from PBMCs or T cells enriched from blood (not recorded which). These receptors were obtained from a woman aged 40 to 50 who had been exposed to COVID-19. Each CDR3 is given with its conserved first and last residue. A D gene is named only where the DNA matches it firmly. A clone size is listed for some rows: how often the clone was seen (once, few, many), or a class if it is expanded.

J,D,V,size,DNA,CDR3
TRBJ2-6,NA,TRBV7-6,NA,TGTGCCAGCAGCTTATCAGGTTCTGGGGCCAACGTCCTGACTTTC,CASSLSGSGANVLTF
TRBJ2-2,TRBD2,TRBV27,NA,TGTGCCACCCGAACCCCGGGACTATACACCGGGGAGCTGTTTTTT,CATRTPGLYTGELFF
TRBJ1-1,TRBD1,TRBV27,NA,TGTGCCAGCAGTTTAGACAGGGGACTGGGTCGCGCTTTCTTT,CASSLDRGLGRAFF
TRBJ2-7,NA,TRBV11-2,once,TGTGCCAGCAGCCCCGACAGAAACTACGAGCAGTACTTC,CASSPDRNYEQYF
TRBJ1-5,NA,TRBV30,NA,TGTGCCTGGAGTGTTACAGGCGGGGCAATTCAGCCCCAGCATTTT,CAWSVTGGAIQPQHF
TRBJ2-5,TRBD1,TRBV9,NA,TGTGCCAGCAGCGTCTCCAAATCAGGGGGTTACCAAGAGACCCAGTACTTC,CASSVSKSGGYQETQYF
TRBJ1-1,NA,TRBV6-5,NA,TGTGCCAGCAGGCTAACAGTGAACACTGAAGCTTTCTTT,CASRLTVNTEAFF
TRBJ2-3,TRBD2,TRBV10-3,NA,TGTGCCATCAGGACTAGCAGTGTGGATACGCAGTATTTT,CAIRTSSVDTQYF
TRBJ2-1,NA,TRBV5-1,NA,TGCGCCAGCAGCACCACTAGCAATCGGATCTTC,CASSTTSNRIF
TRBJ1-6,NA,TRBV7-3,NA,TGTGCCAGCAGCTTAATAGGTCAGGGAGGGTCACCCCTCCACTTT,CASSLIGQGGSPLHF
TRBJ1-1,TRBD1,TRBV7-2,NA,TGTGCCAGCAGCTTATCCCCCCTCTACAGGGGGCGCCTTGCTGAAGCTTTCTTT,CASSLSPLYRGRLAEAFF
TRBJ2-5,NA,TRBV11-3,NA,TGTGCCAGCAGTTCAATAGGGGCAGGCACCCCAGAGACCCAGTACTTC,CASSSIGAGTPETQYF
TRBJ1-1,TRBD1,TRBV18,few,TGTGCCAGCTCACCACTTACAGGGGGCATGAACACTGAAGCTTTCTTT,CASSPLTGGMNTEAFF
TRBJ1-2,NA,TRBV12-3/TRBV12-4,once,TGTGCCAGCATTGCCTCAAGGGGTGGCTACACCTTC,CASIASRGGYTF
TRBJ2-1,NA,TRBV11-3,NA,TGTGCCAGCGAGGAGGGAGCTGATTCCTACAATGAGCAGTTCTTC,CASEEGADSYNEQFF
TRBJ1-5,NA,TRBV2,NA,TGTGCCACTAGTCGGGACAATCAGCCCCAGCATTTT,CATSRDNQPQHF
TRBJ1-6,NA,TRBV4-3,NA,TGCGCCAGCAGCCAAGATCTCGCCGACAGCTATAATTCACCCCTCCACTTT,CASSQDLADSYNSPLHF
TRBJ2-7,TRBD1,TRBV6-1,NA,TGTGCCAGCAGTGAAGGGACAGGTGAGCAGTACTTC,CASSEGTGEQYF
TRBJ2-7,NA,TRBV2,NA,TGTGCCAGCATGATGACCGAGCCGGGCGAGCAGTACTTC,CASMMTEPGEQYF
TRBJ1-6,TRBD1,TRBV11-3,NA,TGTGCCAGCAGCACCACAGGGGAATTACCACCCCTCCACTTT,CASSTTGELPPLHF
TRBJ2-3,NA,TRBV7-9,NA,TGTGCCAGCAGCTTTTTAGCAACCGATACGCAGTATTTT,CASSFLATDTQYF
TRBJ1-1,NA,TRBV5-1,NA,TGCGCCAGCAGCATAGACCGGGGGGCTGAAGCTTTCTTT,CASSIDRGAEAFF
TRBJ2-1,TRBD2,TRBV27,few,TGTGCCAGCAGTTTTGGGACTAGCGGGAATGAGCAGTTCTTC,CASSFGTSGNEQFF
TRBJ1-1,NA,TRBV28,once,TGTGCCAGCAGTCCCGCCCTGCTAAAATGGACTGAAGCTTTCTTT,CASSPALLKWTEAFF
TRBJ2-7,NA,TRBV7-8,NA,TGTGCCAGCAGCTTAAGGGGGTTTTACGAGCAGTACTTC,CASSLRGFYEQYF
TRBJ2-2,TRBD2,TRBV5-8,NA,TGTGCCAGCAGCTCCCGCAGCGGGAGACCCACCGGGGAGCTGTTTTTT,CASSSRSGRPTGELFF
TRBJ1-2,NA,TRBV6-2/TRBV6-3,NA,TGTGCCAGCAGTTCCCGGAACAGGATGACGGGCTACACCTTC,CASSSRNRMTGYTF
TRBJ2-1,TRBD1,TRBV4-1,NA,TGCGCCAGCAGCCCCGGGACAGGGGGGTATGAGCAGTTCTTC,CASSPGTGGYEQFF
TRBJ2-1,NA,TRBV7-2,NA,TGTGCCAGCAGCTTATGGGGGGAATTGGGTGAGCAGTTCTTC,CASSLWGELGEQFF
TRBJ1-6,TRBD1,TRBV6-2/TRBV6-3,NA,TGTGCCAGCAGTTACAAGGGACAGGGCCGATCACCCCTCCACTTT,CASSYKGQGRSPLHF
TRBJ2-3,NA,TRBV9,NA,TGTGCCAGCAGCGTAGCCGGGATAACAGATACGCAGTATTTT,CASSVAGITDTQYF